The clone carrying this TCR beta chain was counted between two and nine times. The ends lost 5 bases at V and 5 bases at J; junction bases unmatched: 7. The CDR3 runs to 15 residues. Preparation of the TCRbeta library involved a method that used unique molecular identifiers. Using its own MiXCR run on the PCR reads, TCRdb lists one record per CDR3 protein. Of nearly 550,000 distinct CDR3 sequences listed, roughly 18% were seen once; the top ten hold 2.5% to 3.5%. The data were taken from a study of T-cell reconstitution after alpha-beta-depleted transplantation in children. The chain has TRBV12-3 or TRBV12-4 and TRBJ2-1, with 9 bases aligning to TRBD1. The source is a human donor who donated a stem cell graft to a child with acute lymphoblastic leukemia. The source material was PBMCs from the stem cell graft donor, sampled from the stem cell graft. The CDR3 is CASSPRDRVDNEQFF. CDR3 coding DNA: TGTGCCAGCAGTCCACGGGACAGGGTCGACAATGAGCAGTTCTTC.